The rows below give T cell receptor beta chains drawn from one sample of a study of blood T cells in healthy people across ages. TCRdb re-called the 5' RACE reads through MiXCR, storing one row per CDR3 protein. The sample lists 540,000 or so distinct CDR3 sequences; 25% to 30% were seen once. What was sequenced was blood. The receptor source for this set is a woman in her 70s in good health. Both conserved end residues are part of each CDR3. D genes are given only for firm matches. Where a row states a size, it is once, few, many or the class of an expanded clone; other rows omit it.

abundance: once
v_gene: TRBV12-3/TRBV12-4
d_gene: -
j_gene: TRBJ1-5
CDR3nt: TGTGCCAGCAGTGGACAATCCAGCAATCAGCCCCAGCATTTT
CDR3aa: CASSGQSSNQPQHF

abundance: -
v_gene: TRBV20-1
d_gene: -
j_gene: TRBJ2-5
CDR3nt: TGCAGTGCGGGGGGAGGCAGCGAGACCCAGTACTTC
CDR3aa: CSAGGGSETQYF

abundance: few
v_gene: TRBV5-4
d_gene: TRBD1
j_gene: TRBJ2-7
CDR3nt: TGTGCCAGCAGCCCCTGGACAGGGGCCGACGGGGAGCAGTACTTC
CDR3aa: CASSPWTGADGEQYF

abundance: few
v_gene: TRBV5-1
d_gene: TRBD1
j_gene: TRBJ1-2
CDR3nt: TGCGCCAGCAGCTTGGTGCAGGGGGTAACTAACTATGGCTACACCTTC
CDR3aa: CASSLVQGVTNYGYTF

abundance: -
v_gene: TRBV4-3
d_gene: TRBD1
j_gene: TRBJ1-2
CDR3nt: TGCGCCAGCAGCCAATCGAACACAGGGGGCTATGGCTACACCTTC
CDR3aa: CASSQSNTGGYGYTF

abundance: few
v_gene: TRBV13
d_gene: -
j_gene: TRBJ1-1
CDR3nt: TGTGCCAGCAGCCATCTGACCGTGAACACTGAAGCTTTCTTT
CDR3aa: CASSHLTVNTEAFF

abundance: -
v_gene: TRBV21-1
d_gene: -
j_gene: TRBJ2-7
CDR3nt: TGTGCCAGCAGCATTGGGCGCGAGCGGGTCATCTCCTACGAGCAGTACTTC
CDR3aa: CASSIGRERVISYEQYF

abundance: few
v_gene: TRBV20-1
d_gene: -
j_gene: TRBJ2-5
CDR3nt: TGCAGTGCCCTGGACCAAGAGACCCAGTACTTC
CDR3aa: CSALDQETQYF

abundance: many
v_gene: TRBV6-1
d_gene: TRBD1
j_gene: TRBJ2-4
CDR3nt: TGTGCCAGCAGTGAAGCGGCACAGGGGGCGTCGGCCAAAAACATTCAGTACTTC
CDR3aa: CASSEAAQGASAKNIQYF

abundance: once
v_gene: TRBV7-2
d_gene: TRBD2
j_gene: TRBJ2-4
CDR3nt: TGTGCCAGCAGCTCGTTAGCGGGGGGGCATAGCAAAAACATTCAGTACTTC
CDR3aa: CASSSLAGGHSKNIQYF

abundance: few
v_gene: TRBV12-3/TRBV12-4
d_gene: -
j_gene: TRBJ2-2
CDR3nt: TGTGCCAGCAGAGGGACAAAGAACACCGGGGAGCTGTTTTTT
CDR3aa: CASRGTKNTGELFF

abundance: -
v_gene: TRBV20-1
d_gene: TRBD2
j_gene: TRBJ2-7
CDR3nt: TGCAGTGCTAGTACTAGCGGGGACTACGAGCAGTACTTC
CDR3aa: CSASTSGDYEQYF

abundance: many
v_gene: TRBV18
d_gene: -
j_gene: TRBJ1-1
CDR3nt: TGTGCCAGCTCACATGGGGGAAACACTGAAGCTTTCTTT
CDR3aa: CASSHGGNTEAFF

abundance: few
v_gene: TRBV12-3/TRBV12-4
d_gene: -
j_gene: TRBJ2-5
CDR3nt: TGTGCCAGCAGTTTAAACAGGGTCAGGGAGGCCCAGTACTTC
CDR3aa: CASSLNRVREAQYF

abundance: many
v_gene: TRBV5-1
d_gene: -
j_gene: TRBJ2-5
CDR3nt: TGCGCCAGCAGCTCACAGGTTCAAGAGACCCAGTACTTC
CDR3aa: CASSSQVQETQYF

abundance: -
v_gene: TRBV7-9
d_gene: TRBD1
j_gene: TRBJ2-7
CDR3nt: TGTGCCAGCAGCCAGGGACAGGGACTCTACGAGCAGTACTTC
CDR3aa: CASSQGQGLYEQYF

abundance: -
v_gene: TRBV5-4
d_gene: TRBD1
j_gene: TRBJ2-7
CDR3nt: TGTGCCAGCAGCTGGAGGCAGGGGGCTCACGAGCAGTACTTC
CDR3aa: CASSWRQGAHEQYF

abundance: -
v_gene: TRBV5-1
d_gene: TRBD1
j_gene: TRBJ1-5
CDR3nt: TGCGCCAGCAGCTTAACCGGGACAGGGGGATGGCCCCAGCATTTT
CDR3aa: CASSLTGTGGWPQHF

abundance: few
v_gene: TRBV6-5
d_gene: -
j_gene: TRBJ2-4
CDR3nt: TGTGCCAGCAGTAGGGGGGAAAACTCAAACATTCAGTACTTC
CDR3aa: CASSRGENSNIQYF

abundance: few
v_gene: TRBV5-1
d_gene: -
j_gene: TRBJ1-2
CDR3nt: TGCGCCAGCAGCTTGGACCCAGGGGTCGACTATGGCTACACCTTC
CDR3aa: CASSLDPGVDYGYTF

abundance: few
v_gene: TRBV5-1
d_gene: -
j_gene: TRBJ2-5
CDR3nt: TGCGCCAGCAGTTCTCAGGGGCCAAGGGAAGAGACCCAGTACTTC
CDR3aa: CASSSQGPREETQYF

abundance: -
v_gene: TRBV9
d_gene: -
j_gene: TRBJ1-2
CDR3nt: TGTGCCAGCAGCGGCCGGGACGGTGGCTGCACCTTC
CDR3aa: CASSGRDGGCTF